Sequencing of this TCR beta chain was carried out in a study of T cell responses to AZD1222 COVID-19 vaccine (dated by TCRdb to the early 2020s). In the study overall: Because spike-specific TCR depth and breadth did not differ between the two schedules, AZD1222 recipients who got a second dose at roughly 4 weeks were pooled with those who got a second dose at roughly 12 weeks. A total of just over 230 trial participants underwent TCR sequencing, of whom some 200 had received two doses of AZD1222 and some 26 had received two doses of the MenACWY control vaccine. Trial participants were enrolled into age subgroups of 18-55, 56-69 and 70-plus years, which contained about 150, 28 and 57 TCR-sequenced participants, respectively.

What the research found in general, with its limitations: Because no day 14 peak-response samples were available, repertoires were characterized only after the peak T cell response. Only five to seven AZD1222 recipients were SARS-CoV-2 seropositive at baseline, limiting conclusions about previously exposed vaccinees. Participants were mostly white British and included more females than males, and it was suggested by the authors that clonal diversity may have been underestimated. The vaccine-associated CD4 TCRs covered the entire spike protein, and the dominant responses fell in regions 160-218 and 743-854. In the small 56-69-year group, the increase in depth fell short of significance, most likely because of low power. Spike-specific TCR breadth and depth rose significantly after two AZD1222 doses compared with day 0 and with MenACWY recipients. Reportedly, close to half of the unique spike-specific TCRs recognized epitopes lying outside the regions that are mutated in the B.1.351 and B.1.1.7 variants.

The CDR3 regions of human TCRbeta chains were analyzed by immunosequencing. The authors' pipeline ran thus. TCRs in the repertoires were compared against a reference library of SARS-CoV-2-specific TCRs that had been generated with the MIRA antigen-specificity platform. Breadth meant the fraction of unique TCRs that were SARS-CoV-2-associated, whereas depth meant the fraction of total T cells that were SARS-CoV-2-associated. Each spike-specific TCR was assigned to its reactive spike region and to a CD4 or CD8 class using the MIRA data. Log10-transformed breadth and depth values were compared by one-way ANOVA with Sidak's multiple comparisons tests. Here the immuneACCESS table is served through TCRdb, limited to in-frame sequences with V and J called. Missing clones are a known gap in these copies; in checked studies unresolved V genes cover under half, and the rest lacks a known reason. That table furnishes V, J and clone size, whereas the DNA furnished D and trimming. For this sample there are 120,000 or so clones; about nine tenths appear just once. About 4.5% of the sample is taken by the ten largest.

Comment on this clone: Its antigen is still unknown. Nothing much larger sits one base from this clone, and base qualities are not available.

This specimen's time point label, per the study, means: baseline before first vaccination. Vaccinee samples were obtained from the UK trials COV001 and COV002, which included a single-blind randomized controlled phase 2/3 trial of AZD1222 (ChAdOx1 nCoV-19) in healthy adults. For TCRbeta chain sequencing, PBMC samples were collected from trial participants at day 0 and at day 28 after the second dose. CDR1 SGHNT and CDR2 YYREEE are derived from the germline V gene (reference sequence). The CDR3, from cysteine to phenylalanine, totals 15 residues. This entry keeps only the CDR3 DNA: 45 bases, framed from base 1. At the junction V is shortened by 1 base and J by 4 bases; bases outside the gene matches: 3.

Sequenced here: peripheral blood, sampled on day 0 of AZD1222 vaccination. The sequence was obtained from an adult in good health. In this chain, TRBV5-4 is recombined with TRBJ2-2, with 8 bases aligning to TRBD2. In nucleotides, the sequence is TGTGCCAGCAGCTTGAACGGGAGGGCCACCGGGGAGCTGTTTTTT. This yields the protein CASSLNGRATGELFF.